This TCR beta chain appears in the sequencing data of a study of blood T cell repertoires in COVID-19. Turning to the study itself: Sources were T cells, B-cell-depleted T cells, or PBMCs; the material itself was cDNA or gDNA.

The germline gives CDR1 SGHVS, CDR2 FQNEAQ. CDR3 size: 17 residues. V gave up 4 bases and J gave up 2 bases, with 21 bases separating them. Per the authors' pipeline: Amplified reference gene primers provided the basis for estimating nucleated cell counts. The method was immunoSEQ multiplex PCR; TCRdb's version includes in-frame clones alone and lacks a portion of them. V, J and clone size were drawn from that table, and D and trimming were deduced from the DNA. The repertoire holds tens of thousands of clones, with about 88% as singletons. The chain recombines TRBV7-8 with TRBJ2-7; D uncertain. The source material was peripheral blood. The TCR comes from a human donor in a cohort sampled during active COVID-19. The CDR3 nucleotides read TGTGCCAGCAGCTCCACGGTAGTGCCGTCGCCGACCTACGAGCAGTACTTC. This translates into CASSSTVVPSPTYEQYF.